One T cell receptor (beta chain) is described in this entry. This table comes from immunoSEQ multiplex PCR, and its TCRdb copy is limited to in-frame clones, with some not included. The table lists approximately 220,000 clones, around four fifths of them singletons, with roughly 4.8% in the top ten. V trimming: 2 bases; J trimming: 2 bases; junction bases outside the gene matches: 5. From germline, CDR1 is GTSNPN and CDR2 SVGIG (reference sequence). CDR3 size: 15 residues. The entry originates in a study of blood T cell repertoires in COVID-19. Overall study context: PBMCs, B-cell-depleted T cells, or T cells provided the cDNA or gDNA that made up the material.

This rearrangement joins TRBV30 to TRBJ2-7; 11 positions agree with TRBD1. This receptor was identified in a woman aged 45 to 65 who had been exposed to COVID-19. Sequencing used PBMCs or T cells enriched from blood (not recorded which). The CDR3 sequence: CAWSQKGQGAYEQYF. The CDR3 nucleotides are TGTGCCTGGAGTCAAAAGGGACAGGGGGCCTACGAGCAGTACTTC.